One and the same sample provided the 31 T cell receptor beta chains below, sequenced in a study of OX40 agonist ivuxolimab in advanced cancers. The table came from immunoSEQ multiplex PCR; TCRdb's copy has only in-frame clones and leaves some out. Among some 65,000 clones listed, around 87% were seen once. The sequences come from CD4+ or CD8+ T cells sorted from blood, collected in a trial of the OX40 agonist ivuxolimab. The receptors were gathered from an adult with an advanced solid tumor such as melanoma, head and neck, liver or kidney cancer.

This chain joins TRBV6-6 and TRBJ1-5, with 8 bases fitting TRBD1. The CDR3 has 14 residues. V lost 4 bases, J lost 3 bases, and 2 bases stayed unmatched. Germline assignment: CDR1 MNHNY and CDR2 SVGAGI (reference sequence). The CDR3 nucleotides are TGTGCCAGCAGTTGGGACAGGACCAATCAGCCCCAGCATTTT. It codes for CASSWDRTNQPQHF.

The chain carries TRBV4-1 and TRBJ1-4; no firm D call. Trimming shortened V by 4 bases and J by 8 bases, and 14 bases separated the two germline ends. The CDR3 consists of 14 residues. Germline CDR1 and CDR2: MGHRA and YSYEKL. The DNA of the CDR3 is TGCGCCAGCAGCCCGCTCGGGAGGTCGGAAAAACTGTTTTTT. Encoded protein: CASSPLGRSEKLFF.

V usage is TRBV4-3 and J usage is TRBJ2-2; unclear D gene. The V gene lost 0 bases and the J gene lost 0 bases, with 5 bases spanning the gap. This CDR3 comprises 15 residues. The germline V gene encodes CDR1 LGHNA and CDR2 YSLEER. CDR3 sequence (DNA): TGCGCCAGCAGCCAAGAATCCGCGAACACCGGGGAGCTGTTTTTT. As protein: CASSQESANTGELFF.

This clone was seen only a few times. V is TRBV28 and J is TRBJ2-5; 9 nucleotides line up with TRBD1. The CDR3 totals 16 residues. The germline V gene has CDR1 MDHEN and CDR2 SYDVKM. V lost 3 bases to trimming and J lost 4 bases; unmatched junction nucleotides: 9. CDR3: CASSFTHPQGAETQYF. CDR3 bases: TGTGCCAGCAGTTTCACACACCCACAGGGGGCAGAGACCCAGTACTTC. The full variable domain, completed using reference TRBV28 and TRBJ2-5, is DVKVTQSSRYLVKRTGEKVFLECVQDMDHENMFWYRQDPGLGLRLIYFSYDVKMKEKGDIPEGYSVSREKKERFSLILESASTNQTSMYLCASSFTHPQGAETQYFGPGTRLLVL.

This clone was seen only once. The chain employs TRBV27 and TRBJ1-2; 7 positions match TRBD1. V was pared by 5 bases and J by 7 bases, with 4 bases of the junction left unmatched. The CDR3 totals 12 residues. Looked up from germline, CDR1 is MNHEY and CDR2 is SMNVEV (reference sequence). CDR3 protein: CASSDRVSGYTF. The DNA for the CDR3 is TGTGCCAGCAGTGACAGGGTATCTGGCTACACCTTC.

CDR3 region: CASSLPGQGGETQYF. In DNA form, the CDR3 reads TGTGCCAGCAGCCTTCCGGGACAGGGGGGAGAGACCCAGTACTTC. This chain joins TRBV5-4 and TRBJ2-5; TRBD1 aligns across 11 bases. The V and J ends lost 4 bases and 4 bases, in that order; junction bases with no gene match: 6. The CDR3 has 15 amino acids. Germline V gene sequence: CDR1 SGHNT, CDR2 YYREEE (reference sequence).

This clone was picked up one time. The chain combines TRBV19 with TRBJ2-1; D is perhaps TRBD1 or TRBD2 (7 bases each). This CDR3 comprises 13 residues. Germline-derived CDR1 and CDR2 are LNHDA and SQIVND (reference sequence). Trimming took 5 bases from V and 10 from J, leaving 15 bases between them. The CDR3 loop reads CASSLEQGGEQFF. CDR3 nucleotides: TGTGCCAGTAGTCTCGAGCAGGGGGGGGAGCAGTTCTTC.

The V and J genes are TRBV5-1 and TRBJ1-1; the match to TRBD1 covers 7 bases. The CDR3 is made up of 16 amino acids. Per germline, CDR1 SGHRS and CDR2 YFSETQ. The trim removed 3 bases at V and 3 bases at J, leaving 11 bases unmatched. CDR3 sequence reads: CASSSRQGQGDTEAFF. The DNA of the CDR3 is TGCGCCAGCAGCTCTCGACAGGGACAAGGGGACACTGAAGCTTTCTTT.

This sequence joins TRBV7-8 and TRBJ1-1, with TRBD1 as a possible D gene (6 bases). This CDR3 has 16 residues. Germline CDR1 SGHVS, CDR2 FQNEAQ. V was trimmed by 1 base and J by 0 bases, leaving 12 bases between them. The DNA of the CDR3 is TGTGCCAGCAGCTTAGGTCAAACAGGGATGAACACTGAAGCTTTCTTT. This codes for CASSLGQTGMNTEAFF.

The chain employs TRBV5-1 and TRBJ1-6; tentatively, D is TRBD1 (6 bases). This CDR3 contains 13 residues. Trimming shortened V by 2 bases and J by 10 bases, and 10 bases separated the two germline ends. Germline values: CDR1 SGHRS, CDR2 YFSETQ. The DNA for the CDR3 is TGCGCCAGCAGCTTAGAAGGGGGGTCACCCCTCCACTTT. This gives the protein CASSLEGGSPLHF.

J is TRBJ1-5 and V is TRBV4-2; a possible D gene is TRBD1 (6 bases). Germline V CDR1 and CDR2: LGHNA, YNFKEQ. CDR3 length: 17 amino acids. V was shortened by 1 base and J by 3 bases, with 16 bases between the two germline ends. This CDR3 is CASSQGHGGADNQPQHF. The CDR3 DNA is TGTGCCAGCAGCCAAGGGCACGGGGGGGCAGACAATCAGCCCCAGCATTTT.

The V and J genes are TRBV9 and TRBJ2-5, with TRBD2 as a possible D gene (6 bases). The closer fit of TRBJ2-7 to the DNA end suggests the J call may be wrong. This CDR3 region has 14 residues. Germline V gives CDR1 SGDLS, CDR2 YYNGEE. In nucleotides, the CDR3 is TGTGCCAGCAGCACCCTTTCGGGGGCCTACGAGCAGTACTTC. It encodes CASSTLSGAYEQYF.

V and J are TRBV5-5 and TRBJ2-7, with TRBD1 matching 11 bases. The junction had 11 bases not matched to a gene; V was cut back by 5 bases and J by 4 bases. The CDR3 has 16 residues. The germline V gene encodes CDR1 SGHKS and CDR2 YYEKEE (reference sequence). CDR3 amino acids: CASRFGQGAISYEQYF. CDR3 bases: TGTGCCAGCAGATTCGGACAGGGGGCCATTTCTTACGAGCAGTACTTC.

The rearrangement links TRBV11-1 to TRBJ2-4, with D possibly being TRBD1 (8 bases). This CDR3 has 16 residues. V dropped 4 bases and J dropped 4 bases, with 17 bases sitting between them. Germline V gene lookup returns CDR1 SGHAT and CDR2 FQDESV (reference sequence). CDR3 sequence reads: CASSSHGQGGKNIQYF. The DNA of the CDR3 is TGTGCCAGCAGCTCCCACGGACAGGGAGGGAAAAACATTCAGTACTTC.

As DNA, the CDR3 is TGTGCCAGCTCACCAGCTCGAACGGACGTGGAAAAACTGTTTTTT. Translation: CASSPARTDVEKLFF. The rearrangement uses TRBV18 and TRBJ1-4; D gene uncertain. Deletions cut 2 bases from V and 8 bases from J, with 15 bases between. In germline, CDR1 is KGHSH, CDR2 LQKENI. This CDR3 is 15 amino acids long.

The chain recombines TRBV7-9 with TRBJ2-5; the D gene could be TRBD1 or TRBD2 (5 bases each). The CDR3 contains 13 residues. Trimming cost V 3 bases and J 4 bases, with 9 bases left between them. CDR1 is SEHNR, CDR2 FQNEAQ, per germline (reference sequence). The CDR3 spells CASSFGGLETQYF. The CDR3, as DNA: TGTGCCAGCAGCTTTGGGGGTCTAGAGACCCAGTACTTC.

V usage is TRBV14 and J usage is TRBJ1-2, with TRBD1 as a possible D gene (6 bases). The CDR3 runs 15 residues. Germline V gene lookup returns CDR1 SGHDN and CDR2 FVKESK. The ends were cut back, 1 base at V and 6 bases at J, with 15 bases in the middle. CDR3 coding DNA: TGTGCCAGCAGCCAAGTAGGAAGGGGGAAACATGGCTACACCTTC. This sequence encodes CASSQVGRGKHGYTF.

This clone turned up a few times. The chain combines TRBV20-1 with TRBJ1-5; D is unresolved. The CDR3 has 11 residues. V was clipped by 3 bases and J by 7 bases, with 7 bases between them. CDR1 DFQATT and CDR2 SNEGSKA come from the germline V gene (reference sequence). The CDR3 region is CSASSGQPQHF. The CDR3 DNA follows: TGCAGTGCTAGTTCGGGGCAGCCCCAGCATTTT.

V usage is TRBV9 and J usage is TRBJ1-2; 9 nucleotides align to TRBD1. Trimming removed 0 bases from V and 7 bases from J; junction bases left unmatched: 7. CDR3 length: 15 residues. Germline V gene data show CDR1 as SGDLS and CDR2 as YYNGEE. CDR3 nucleotides: TGTGCCAGCAGCGTAGATTCACAGGGGGCGGGTGGCTACACCTTC. Translated: CASSVDSQGAGGYTF.

This clone was seen only once. CDR3 sequence: CASSLLGPTGELFF. Here the CDR3 DNA reads TGTGCCAGCAGTTTATTAGGGCCTACCGGGGAGCTGTTTTTT. The V call is TRBV28, the J call TRBJ2-2; D not resolved. V was shortened by 1 base and J by 5 bases, with 8 bases between the two germline ends. The CDR3 runs to 14 residues. From germline, CDR1 is MDHEN and CDR2 SYDVKM.

The V call is TRBV19, the J call TRBJ2-7; 7 positions agree with TRBD2. CDR1 and CDR2 (germline): LNHDA, SQIVND (reference sequence). The length of the CDR3 is 17 residues. V shed 3 bases, J shed 7 bases, and the junction held 18 bases outside the gene matches. The CDR3 protein is CASSILSSGGLEREQYF. The CDR3 DNA follows: TGTGCCAGTAGTATTTTGTCATCAGGTGGACTAGAGAGGGAGCAGTACTTC.

Remarks on this clone: This specimen includes other DNA sequences encoding the same CDR3. This chain joins TRBV28 and TRBJ1-3; no definite D call. Trimming removed 7 bases at V and 6 bases at J, with 19 bases between. CDR3 length: 15 amino acids. CDR1 is MDHEN and CDR2 is SYDVKM in the germline V gene. CDR3 coding DNA: TGTGCCAGCAATACAATAGATGGACGAGAAAACACCATATATTTT. This codes for CASNTIDGRENTIYF.

This chain connects TRBV27 to TRBJ1-1, with 9 nucleotides matching TRBD1. The CDR3 consists of 15 residues. The junction had 7 bases not matched to a gene; V was cut back by 6 bases and J by 2 bases. Germline assignment: CDR1 MNHEY and CDR2 SMNVEV (reference sequence). Here the CDR3 DNA reads TGTGCCAGCAGGGGGTGGACAGGGGTAAACACTGAAGCTTTCTTT. It codes for CASRGWTGVNTEAFF.

This sequence joins TRBV25-1 and TRBJ2-1, with D unclear. The CDR3 extends over 15 amino acids. With 5 bases removed from V and 2 bases from J, the gap between germline ends came to 13 bases. Looked up from germline, CDR1 is MGHDK and CDR2 is SYGVNS. CDR3 in amino acids: CASSSPQMTYNEQFF. CDR3 nucleotide sequence: TGTGCCAGCAGTTCCCCCCAGATGACCTACAATGAGCAGTTCTTC.

This chain links TRBV18 with TRBJ2-1, with D possibly matching TRBD1 (6 bases). The CDR3 has 15 residues. V shed 3 bases and J shed 6 bases, with 15 bases lying between them. Germline assignment: CDR1 KGHSH and CDR2 LQKENI. The DNA of the CDR3 is TGTGCCAGCTCACCCGGGCCAGGGGCTCGCAATGAGCAGTTCTTC. Protein: CASSPGPGARNEQFF. Based on the CDR3 plus reference TRBV18 and TRBJ2-1, the full variable domain is NAGVMQNPRHLVRRRGQEARLRCSPMKGHSHVYWYRQLPEEGLKFMVYLQKENIIDESGMPKERFSAEFPKEGPSILRIQQVVRGDSAAYFCASSPGPGARNEQFFGPGTRLTVL.

This rearrangement joins TRBV5-1 to TRBJ1-6, with TRBD1 matching over 7 bases. The V gene end was trimmed by 1 base and the J gene end by 8 bases; junction bases not matched to a gene: 3. The CDR3 is made up of 14 amino acids. From germline, CDR1 is SGHRS and CDR2 YFSETQ. CDR3: CASSLTGVDSPLHF. CDR3 nucleotide sequence: TGCGCCAGCAGCTTGACAGGGGTAGATTCACCCCTCCACTTT.

This clone was seen once. V gene TRBV28 combines with J gene TRBJ2-6; the D gene is possibly TRBD1 (6 bases). The CDR3 extends over 15 amino acids. The germline V gene encodes CDR1 MDHEN and CDR2 SYDVKM. The V gene lost 4 bases and the J gene lost 2 bases, with 9 bases spanning the gap. The CDR3 region has the DNA TGTGCCAGCAGTTCCAGGGGCCCTGGGGCCAACGTCCTGACTTTC. Amino acid sequence: CASSSRGPGANVLTF.

This rearrangement joins TRBV30 to TRBJ1-2; TRBD1 is a possible D gene (5 bases). Trimming took 5 bases from V and 2 from J, leaving 12 bases between them. The CDR3 totals 13 residues. Germline V gives CDR1 GTSNPN, CDR2 SVGIG (reference sequence). CDR3 loop: CAWGAALNYGYTF. In DNA, the CDR3 is TGTGCCTGGGGGGCGGCCCTAAACTATGGCTACACCTTC.

V gene TRBV27 combines with J gene TRBJ2-7; 8 nucleotides align to TRBD1. The trim removed 6 bases at V and 3 bases at J, leaving 19 bases unmatched. Germline V gene sequence: CDR1 MNHEY, CDR2 SMNVEV (reference sequence). There are 18 residues in the CDR3. Here the CDR3 reads CASSPQTIRDRSYYEQYF. In DNA form, the CDR3 reads TGTGCCAGCAGCCCCCAAACAATCCGGGACAGGAGTTACTACGAGCAGTACTTC.

The rearrangement joins TRBV28 to TRBJ1-4, with D perhaps TRBD1 (6 bases). The CDR3 consists of 13 residues. Germline CDR1 and CDR2: MDHEN and SYDVKM. Deletions cut 4 bases from V and 7 bases from J, with 10 bases between. The CDR3 DNA sequence: TGTGCCAGCAGTTCGGCAGGGGCTGAAAAACTGTTTTTT. It translates to CASSSAGAEKLFF.

This chain uses TRBV5-1 with TRBJ2-5, with TRBD2 matching over 9 bases. This CDR3 region has 15 residues. Trimming cost V 4 bases and J 1 base; bases outside gene matches: 5. Germline CDR1 and CDR2: SGHRS and YFSETQ. This CDR3 is CASSLTTSGQETQYF. Written as DNA, the CDR3 is TGCGCCAGCAGCCTAACGACTAGCGGCCAAGAGACCCAGTACTTC.